Following are 3 T cell receptor beta chains from one sample sequenced in a study of T cell repertoires in cytomegalovirus infection. MiXCR, run by TCRdb on the reads, gives a single entry per CDR3 protein. The sample has some 920,000 distinct CDR3 sequences, about a third seen once. Their antigens remain unidentified. Sample: cultured CD8+ T cells from PBMCs, taken from culture after CMV antigen stimulation. The receptor source for this set is a human donor in good health (CMV status not recorded). Some clones in this sample may be carry-over from other donors' samples.

The chain combines TRBV7-9 with TRBJ2-3; a possible D gene is TRBD2 (6 bases). Deletions cut 5 bases from V and 2 bases from J, with 17 bases between. The germline CDR1 and CDR2 sequences are SEHNR and FQNEAQ (reference sequence). This CDR3 is built from 16 residues. CDR3 amino acids: CASSNRRAGSTDTQYF. In nucleotides, the CDR3 is TGTGCCAGCAGCAATCGTCGGGCGGGATCCACAGATACGCAGTATTTT. The full variable domain, its missing parts supplied by reference TRBV7-9 and TRBJ2-3, is DTGVSQNPRHKITKRGQNVTFRCDPISEHNRLYWYRQTLGQGPEFLTYFQNEAQLEKSRLLSDRFSAERPKGSFSTLEIQRTEQGDSAMYLCASSNRRAGSTDTQYFGPGTRLTVL.

V usage is TRBV7-9 and J usage is TRBJ1-3; possibly TRBD1 for D (5 bases). The V end was cut by 6 bases, the J end by 1 base, with 10 bases between. The CDR3 sequence is 14 residues long. Germline V gene data show CDR1 as SEHNR and CDR2 as FQNEAQ (reference sequence). The CDR3 reads CASRSGGSGNTIYF. The CDR3, as DNA: TGTGCCAGCAGATCGGGGGGGTCTGGAAACACCATATATTTT.

CDR3 amino acids: CASQGPPHDEQFF. CDR3 coding DNA: TGTGCCAGTCAGGGGCCGCCGCACGATGAGCAGTTCTTC. The V call is TRBV19, the J call TRBJ2-1, with D perhaps matching TRBD1 (6 bases). Germline V gene sequence: CDR1 LNHDA, CDR2 SQIVND (reference sequence). Trimming took off 8 bases at V and 8 bases at J, with 16 bases between the two ends. This CDR3 contains 13 residues.